These 25 T cell receptor beta chains originate from one sample sequenced in a study of CD8 T cells in Susac syndrome. Random hexamers served to reverse transcribe roughly 0.5 to 1 ug RNA. TCRdb passed the immunoSEQ multiplex PCR reads through MiXCR, listing each CDR3 protein once. The table lists approximately 160,000 distinct CDR3 sequences, 94% of them singletons, with 0.08% to 0.095% in the top ten. The specimen was CD4+ T cells from PBMCs. The receptors derive from a human donor with multiple sclerosis.

V and J are TRBV6-2 or TRBV6-3 and TRBJ2-5, with unresolved D. This CDR3 has 12 residues. Germline V gives CDR1 MNHEY, CDR2 SVGEGT. Trimming removed 5 bases at V and 6 bases at J, with 10 bases between. The DNA for the CDR3 is TGTGCCAGCAGTAGCCCCCCGAAGACCCAGTACTTC. Protein sequence: CASSSPPKTQYF.

This clonotype was detected once. The chain links TRBV3-1 to TRBJ1-5; D unclear. This CDR3 spans 15 amino acids. Between the trimmed V and J ends, which lost 4 bases and 7 bases, there was a span of 17 bases. CDR1 is LGHDT, CDR2 YNNKEL, per germline (reference sequence). The CDR3 loop reads CASSRSEVTGQPQHF. CDR3 sequence (DNA): TGTGCCAGCAGCCGCTCGGAGGTTACCGGGCAGCCCCAGCATTTT. Supplemented by reference TRBV3-1 and TRBJ1-5, the full variable domain reads DTAVSQTPKYLVTQMGNDKSIKCEQNLGHDTMYWYKQDSKKFLKIMFSYNNKELIINETVPNRFSPKSPDKAHLNLHINSLELGDSAVYFCASSRSEVTGQPQHFGDGTRLSIL.

The J gene is TRBJ2-7, the V gene TRBV7-9, with 10 bases identical to TRBD2. Trimming cost V 6 bases and J 3 bases; bases outside gene matches: 8. CDR1 and CDR2 from the germline V gene are SEHNR and FQNEAQ (reference sequence). The CDR3 loop spans 15 amino acids. In DNA, the CDR3 is TGTGCCAGCAGTTTTGGACTAGCGGCTTACTACGAGCAGTACTTC. This codes for CASSFGLAAYYEQYF.

The rearrangement uses TRBV27 and TRBJ1-5; no definite D call. Trimming left V 5 bases short and J 6 bases short, with 14 bases between. Germline CDR1 is MNHEY and CDR2 is SMNVEV (reference sequence). This CDR3 has 14 residues. CDR3 in amino acids: CASSRGVGGQPQHF. The CDR3 nucleotides read TGTGCCAGCAGTCGGGGTGTCGGAGGTCAGCCCCAGCATTTT.

This chain connects TRBV3-1 to TRBJ1-1; the D gene is possibly TRBD1 (6 bases). CDR1 LGHDT and CDR2 YNNKEL come from the germline V gene (reference sequence). The CDR3 has 14 amino acids. V shed 2 bases and J shed 5 bases, with 12 bases lying between them. The CDR3 region has the DNA TGTGCCAGCAGCCAACGAGGGAGGGGGACTGAAGCTTTCTTT. Translated, it gives CASSQRGRGTEAFF.

The chain uses TRBV5-4 and TRBJ1-1, with D unclear. The germline V gene encodes CDR1 SGHNT and CDR2 YYREEE (reference sequence). Trimming took off 7 bases at V and 1 base at J, with 17 bases between the two ends. This CDR3 comprises 15 residues. The CDR3 reads CASLKTDLRNTEAFF. CDR3 in DNA: TGTGCCAGCCTCAAGACCGACCTACGGAACACTGAAGCTTTCTTT.

The chain joins TRBV12-3 or TRBV12-4 to TRBJ1-2, with a weak D call TRBD1 (6 bases). This CDR3 has 13 residues. Deletions cut 7 bases from V and 8 bases from J, with 17 bases between. CDR3 sequence: CASNYQGTGGYTF. CDR3 bases: TGTGCCAGCAATTATCAGGGGACCGGAGGCTACACCTTC.

This chain uses TRBV2 with TRBJ2-5; D not certain. Germline assignment: CDR1 SNHLY and CDR2 FYNNEI. The V end lost 7 bases, the J end lost 4 bases, and 10 bases lay between the germline ends. The CDR3 has 12 amino acids. The CDR3 region is CASTTLLETQYF. In nucleotides, the CDR3 is TGTGCCAGCACGACCCTCTTAGAGACCCAGTACTTC.

The chain combines TRBV3-1 with TRBJ2-7, with D uncertain. Germline loops: CDR1 LGHDT, CDR2 YNNKEL (reference sequence). This CDR3 is 13 amino acids long. Trimming pared 4 bases from V and 5 bases from J, leaving 12 bases between. CDR3 amino acids: CASSRGRLDEQYF. Here the CDR3 DNA reads TGTGCCAGCAGCCGGGGTAGATTAGACGAGCAGTACTTC.

This chain joins TRBV4-1 and TRBJ1-1; TRBD1 matches at 7 bases. Per the germline V gene, CDR1 is MGHRA and CDR2 is YSYEKL. The junction had 9 bases not matched to a gene; V was cut back by 1 base and J by 4 bases. The CDR3 spans 16 residues. The CDR3 bases are TGCGCCAGCAGCCAAGGGTTCGGCAGGGGGATCACTGAAGCTTTCTTT. Translating it yields CASSQGFGRGITEAFF.

The chain couples TRBV2 to TRBJ2-5; D possibly corresponds to TRBD1 (6 bases). Per germline, CDR1 SNHLY and CDR2 FYNNEI. CDR3 length: 12 residues. Trimming took off 7 bases at V and 3 bases at J, with 9 bases between the two ends. The CDR3 nucleotides are TGTGCCAGCAAACAGGGTGAAGAGACCCAGTACTTC. This translates into CASKQGEETQYF.

The chain couples TRBV12-3 or TRBV12-4 to TRBJ2-1; D possibly corresponds to TRBD2 (6 bases). The CDR3 consists of 15 residues. With 4 bases removed from V and 0 bases from J, the gap between germline ends came to 10 bases. In DNA form, the CDR3 reads TGTGCCAGCAGTTCAGTAGCGGTCTCCTACAATGAGCAGTTCTTC. Translation gives CASSSVAVSYNEQFF.

The chain joins TRBV20-1 to TRBJ1-5, with D tentatively TRBD1 (5 bases). V lost 5 bases and J lost 4, with 18 bases in between. Germline V gives CDR1 DFQATT, CDR2 SNEGSKA (reference sequence). The CDR3 length is 15 residues. CDR3 nucleotides: TGCAGTGCTCCGGCCCAGGGAGTAGGGAATCAGCCCCAGCATTTT. This translates into CSAPAQGVGNQPQHF.

The CDR3 coding sequence is TGTGCCAGCAGCGAAAAACAGGGTCACGAGCAGTACTTC. This codes for CASSEKQGHEQYF. V usage is TRBV7-9 and J usage is TRBJ2-7; D perhaps matches TRBD1 (6 bases). The CDR3 has 13 residues. Trimming took off 5 bases at V and 5 bases at J, with 13 bases between the two ends. Germline CDR1 and CDR2: SEHNR and FQNEAQ (reference sequence).

The rearrangement links TRBV5-1 to TRBJ2-5; 8 nucleotides match TRBD1. This CDR3 has 14 residues. Germline V gene lookup returns CDR1 SGHRS and CDR2 YFSETQ. J lost 3 bases, V lost 3 bases, and 4 bases had no gene match. Here the CDR3 DNA reads TGCGCCAGCAGCTCCGGACAGGGAGAAGAGACCCAGTACTTC. It yields the protein CASSSGQGEETQYF.

The chain has TRBV11-2 and TRBJ1-1; TRBD1 aligns across 9 bases. V lost 7 bases, J lost 4 bases, and 4 bases stayed unmatched. The CDR3 loop spans 13 amino acids. In germline, CDR1 is SGHAT, CDR2 FQNNGV. The CDR3 here is CASTWTGATEAFF. The CDR3 region has the DNA TGTGCCAGCACCTGGACAGGGGCCACTGAAGCTTTCTTT.

This chain uses TRBV5-4 with TRBJ2-1; D call uncertain. Trimming left V 3 bases short and J 5 bases short, with 30 bases between. The CDR3 is 20 amino acids. CDR1 and CDR2 from the germline V gene are SGHNT and YYREEE (reference sequence). In DNA form, the CDR3 reads TGTGCCAGCAGCTCCGAGACCCGGGCGGCAAGGATTGAATCCCACAATGAGCAGTTCTTC. Translation: CASSSETRAARIESHNEQFF.

The chain uses TRBV3-1 and TRBJ1-2; TRBD1 agrees at 10 bases. Trimming removed 4 bases from V and 8 bases from J; junction bases left unmatched: 10. The germline V gene encodes CDR1 LGHDT and CDR2 YNNKEL (reference sequence). The CDR3 is 15 residues long. The CDR3 loop reads CASSLGTGASIGYTF. The CDR3 DNA is TGTGCCAGCAGCCTCGGGACAGGGGCCAGTATCGGCTACACCTTC. The variable domain in full, with the rest retrieved from reference TRBV3-1 and TRBJ1-2, is DTAVSQTPKYLVTQMGNDKSIKCEQNLGHDTMYWYKQDSKKFLKIMFSYNNKELIINETVPNRFSPKSPDKAHLNLHINSLELGDSAVYFCASSLGTGASIGYTFGSGTRLTVV.

The chain employs TRBV20-1 and TRBJ1-2; D is undetermined. The CDR3 is 11 residues long. V gave up 4 bases and J gave up 5 bases, with 8 bases separating them. Germline CDR1 is DFQATT and CDR2 is SNEGSKA (reference sequence). For the CDR3, the DNA is TGCAGTGCTATCACTGGGTATGGCTACACCTTC. Its protein is CSAITGYGYTF.

In nucleotides, the CDR3 is TGTGCCACCAGCACCCCAGGGGCCGGGAACTATGGCTACACCTTC. It encodes CATSTPGAGNYGYTF. J is TRBJ1-2 and V is TRBV15; TRBD1 might be the D (6 bases). Germline assignment: CDR1 LNHNV and CDR2 YYDKDF (reference sequence). The V gene lost 4 bases and the J gene lost 2 bases, with 14 bases spanning the gap. The CDR3 extends over 15 amino acids. The variable domain in full, completed from reference TRBV15 and TRBJ1-2, reads DAMVIQNPRYQVTQFGKPVTLSCSQTLNHNVMYWYQQKSSQAPKLLFHYYDKDFNNEADTPDNFQSRRPNTSFCFLDIRSPGLGDTAMYLCATSTPGAGNYGYTFGSGTRLTVV.

The count of this clonotype is one. The chain is built from TRBV11-2 and TRBJ1-6; D is undetermined. This CDR3 contains 13 residues. V was clipped by 1 base and J by 5 bases, with 3 bases between them. The germline V gene has CDR1 SGHAT and CDR2 FQNNGV. CDR3 sequence reads: CASSLGHNSPLHF. The DNA for the CDR3 is TGTGCCAGCAGCTTAGGTCATAATTCACCCCTCCACTTT.

This chain uses TRBV5-4 with TRBJ2-7; D may be TRBD1 (7 bases). The CDR3 extends over 15 amino acids. Germline assignment: CDR1 SGHNT and CDR2 YYREEE (reference sequence). Trimming left V 4 bases short and J 3 bases short, with 17 bases between. CDR3 amino acids: CASSTRRQGGYEQYF. In DNA form, the CDR3 reads TGTGCCAGCAGCACGCGGCGACAGGGAGGCTACGAGCAGTACTTC. The full variable domain, with the rest looked up from reference TRBV5-4 and TRBJ2-7, is ETGVTQSPTHLIKTRGQQVTLRCSSQSGHNTVSWYQQALGQGPQFIFQYYREEENGRGNFPPRFSGLQFPNYSSELNVNALELDDSALYLCASSTRRQGGYEQYFGPGTRLTVT.

This chain uses TRBV11-2 with TRBJ2-1; 7 bases fit TRBD2. Germline lookup yields CDR1 SGHAT and CDR2 FQNNGV. This CDR3 has 13 residues. The V and J ends lost 5 bases and 15 bases, in that order; junction bases with no gene match: 13. CDR3 DNA: TGTGCCAGCAGCCTAAATAGCGGGCCTTCGCCGTTCTTC. Residues: CASSLNSGPSPFF.

V is TRBV4-3 and J is TRBJ2-5; 10 bases align to TRBD2. The germline V gene has CDR1 LGHNA and CDR2 YSLEER. This CDR3 region has 16 residues. Unmatched junction bases numbered 7, after V lost 2 bases and J lost 4 bases. CDR3 DNA sequence: TGCGCCAGCAGCCAAAGGCTAGCGGGAGTAGGAGAGACCCAGTACTTC. Its translation: CASSQRLAGVGETQYF.

The J gene is TRBJ2-2, the V gene TRBV20-1, with 9 bases that match TRBD2. V gave up 6 bases and J gave up 5 bases; unmatched junction bases: 10. This CDR3 is built from 15 residues. Per the germline V gene, CDR1 is DFQATT and CDR2 is SNEGSKA (reference sequence). As DNA, the CDR3 is TGCAGTGCCATCCCTAGCGGGATAGGAACCGGGGAGCTGTTTTTT. It codes for CSAIPSGIGTGELFF.